This TCR beta chain was captured in a study of cytomegalovirus exposure and HLA in healthy donors. Study-wide findings and caveats: According to a later analysis, TCR clusters from the first cohort tended to co-occur in the roughly 120 validation repertoires. The majority of TCR sequences were rare, yet some public TCRs appeared in many donors.

While the first cohort had 600 to 800 subjects, the donors belonged to the separate validation cohort of 100 to 150 subjects. Note on this clone: Its antigen is as yet unknown.

Sequenced by immunoSEQ multiplex PCR; TCRdb stores in-frame clones only, minus some. Among roughly 250,000 clones listed, approximately 86% were seen once. Germline assignment: CDR1 SQVTM and CDR2 ANQGSEA. Trimming at V came to 1 base and at J to 4 bases, leaving 4 bases not matched to a gene. The CDR3 consists of 15 residues. The TCR originated in a woman in her 30s in good health and CMV-seropositive. The sample taken for sequencing was PBMCs. This chain connects TRBV29-1 to TRBJ1-5; 10 bases fit TRBD1. The CDR3 coding sequence is TGCAGCGTTGAAGTCGGGACAGGGGCGAATCAGCCCCAGCATTTT. Translation gives CSVEVGTGANQPQHF. Drawing the rest from reference TRBV29-1 and TRBJ1-5, the complete variable domain is SAVISQKPSRDICQRGTSLTIQCQVDSQVTMMFWYRQQPGQSLTLIATANQGSEATYESGFVIDKFPISRPNLTFSTLTVSNMSPEDSSIYLCSVEVGTGANQPQHFGDGTRLSIL.